Following are 15 T cell receptor beta chains from one sample sequenced in a study of somatic mutations in cytotoxic T cells in rheumatoid arthritis. Data came from immunoSEQ multiplex PCR; TCRdb stores just in-frame clones and leaves some out. The sample consists of fewer than 20,000 clones, approximately 67% of them appearing once. The sample was CD8+ T cells sorted from blood. The receptors were gathered from an adult with rheumatoid arthritis.

The chain links TRBV7-2 to TRBJ2-2; D not certain. Trimming took off 2 bases at V and 6 bases at J, with 7 bases between the two ends. Germline V lookup: CDR1 SGHTA, CDR2 FQGNSA. The CDR3 is 13 amino acids. In nucleotides, the CDR3 is TGTGCCAGCAGCTTAATCGGTGCCGGGGAGCTGTTTTTT. Its protein product is CASSLIGAGELFF.

This sequence joins TRBV27 and TRBJ1-1; 7 bases are shared with TRBD1. Per germline, CDR1 MNHEY and CDR2 SMNVEV (reference sequence). The V segment lost 6 bases and the J segment 1 base; nucleotides outside the gene matches: 11. The CDR3 loop spans 16 amino acids. The CDR3 loop reads CASSPSQGEENTEAFF. CDR3 in DNA: TGTGCCAGCAGCCCATCCCAGGGGGAGGAGAACACTGAAGCTTTCTTT.

This clone was counted a single time. The chain is built from TRBV6-4 and TRBJ2-1, with 9 bases identical to TRBD2. The V gene end was trimmed by 3 bases and the J gene end by 2 bases; junction bases not matched to a gene: 2. Germline V CDR1 and CDR2: MRHNA, SNTAGT. The CDR3 length is 15 residues. CDR3 nucleotide sequence: TGTGCCAGCAGTGAGGCGGGGGGGCCCTACAATGAGCAGTTCTTC. This sequence encodes CASSEAGGPYNEQFF.

This clone occurred a few times. This chain joins TRBV7-6 and TRBJ2-5, with a tentative D call TRBD1 (6 bases). The CDR3 consists of 15 residues. Trimming took off 5 bases at V and 5 bases at J, with 18 bases between the two ends. Germline V lookup: CDR1 SGHVS, CDR2 FNYEAQ. This chain's CDR3 is CASSPGATGSETQYF. In DNA, the CDR3 is TGTGCCAGCAGCCCTGGGGCTACAGGGTCGGAGACCCAGTACTTC.

The V and J genes are TRBV6-6 and TRBJ1-2, with D possibly being TRBD1 (5 bases). The length of the CDR3 is 11 residues. With 8 bases removed from V and 7 bases from J, the gap between germline ends came to 11 bases. Germline CDR1 reads MNHNY; CDR2 reads SVGAGI (reference sequence). CDR3 bases: TGTGCCAGCGAGCAGGGCAGTGGCTACACCTTC. It encodes CASEQGSGYTF.

This clone was observed a single time. CDR3 sequence (DNA): TGTGCCAGCAGCGTAGCGACGGGACGGAACCCGGGAGGCTACACCTTC. This codes for CASSVATGRNPGGYTF. The chain employs TRBV9 and TRBJ1-2; tentatively, D is TRBD1 (5 bases). The CDR3 covers 16 residues. Germline V gives CDR1 SGDLS, CDR2 YYNGEE. Trimming took off 0 bases at V and 8 bases at J, with 20 bases between the two ends.

Judged by abundance, this clone is medium-sized. The rearrangement uses TRBV9 and TRBJ2-7; weak D call: TRBD1 (7 bases). The CDR3 runs to 17 residues. Germline V gene sequence: CDR1 SGDLS, CDR2 YYNGEE. Trimming took off 0 bases at V and 7 bases at J, with 23 bases between the two ends. The DNA for the CDR3 is TGTGCCAGCAGCGTAGTTTTCAGAAAATTACAGGGGAGGGAGCAGTACTTC. This sequence encodes CASSVVFRKLQGREQYF.

The chain joins TRBV10-1 to TRBJ2-1; 9 bases fit TRBD1. V trimming: 5 bases; J trimming: 4 bases; junction bases outside the gene matches: 3. The germline V gene encodes CDR1 WNHNN and CDR2 SYGVQD (reference sequence). The length of the CDR3 is 14 residues. The CDR3 DNA sequence: TGCGCCAGCAGTAAGGACAGGGGTTACAATGAGCAGTTCTTC. Protein: CASSKDRGYNEQFF.

This clone was detected a few times. This sequence joins TRBV5-4 and TRBJ1-2; D remains unclear. The CDR3 runs to 14 residues. V was shortened by 1 base and J by 2 bases, with 9 bases between the two germline ends. The germline gives CDR1 SGHNT, CDR2 YYREEE (reference sequence). CDR3: CASSLWAGNYGYTF. The CDR3 DNA follows: TGTGCCAGCAGCTTGTGGGCCGGGAACTATGGCTACACCTTC.

Only a few counts were recorded for this clone. CDR3 sequence: CASSVAQANTEAFF. CDR3 DNA sequence: TGTGCCAGCAGCGTAGCACAGGCGAACACTGAAGCTTTCTTT. The chain has TRBV9 and TRBJ1-1; D is perhaps TRBD1 (5 bases). In germline, CDR1 is SGDLS, CDR2 YYNGEE. The length of the CDR3 is 14 residues. V was trimmed by 0 bases and J by 1 base, leaving 7 bases between them.

The V and J genes are TRBV6-5 and TRBJ2-1; D is unclear. The CDR3 contains 12 residues. Trimming cost V 6 bases and J 4 bases, with 7 bases left between them. CDR1 is MNHEY, CDR2 SVGAGI, per germline. CDR3 coding DNA: TGTGCCAGCAGCAGGCCTTACAATGAGCAGTTCTTC. It yields the protein CASSRPYNEQFF.

In nucleotides, the CDR3 is TGCAGCGTCGCCGGAGCGGGGGGCCCCTACGAGCAGTACTTC. Its translation is CSVAGAGGPYEQYF. The gene calls are TRBV29-1 and TRBJ2-7; 9 positions agree with TRBD2. The germline V gene encodes CDR1 SQVTM and CDR2 ANQGSEA. The CDR3 has 14 amino acids. V lost 6 bases to trimming and J lost 2 bases; unmatched junction nucleotides: 8.

The chain carries TRBV7-9 and TRBJ2-3; D perhaps matches TRBD1 (6 bases). Germline V gene sequence: CDR1 SEHNR, CDR2 FQNEAQ (reference sequence). This CDR3 has 12 amino acids. Trimming took 0 bases from V and 9 from J, leaving 7 bases between them. This CDR3 is CASSLADRTQYF. The CDR3 nucleotides read TGTGCCAGCAGCTTAGCCGACAGGACGCAGTATTTT.

The V gene is TRBV5-4, the J gene TRBJ2-1; D is undetermined. CDR1 is SGHNT, CDR2 YYREEE, per germline (reference sequence). The length of the CDR3 is 16 residues. The V gene lost 0 bases and the J gene lost 1 base, with 11 bases spanning the gap. CDR3 sequence reads: CASSLEISSSYNEQFF. The DNA for the CDR3 is TGTGCCAGCAGCTTGGAGATTAGCAGTTCCTACAATGAGCAGTTCTTC.

In its sample, this clone was seen a few times. The chain recombines TRBV5-6 with TRBJ1-5; unclear D gene. CDR1 SGHDT and CDR2 YYEEEE come from the germline V gene. Between the trimmed V and J ends, which lost 0 bases and 9 bases, there was a span of 10 bases. CDR3 length equals 13 residues. The CDR3 DNA reads TGTGCCAGCAGCTTGGGTGCGGGATCGCCCCAGCATTTT. Encoded protein: CASSLGAGSPQHF.